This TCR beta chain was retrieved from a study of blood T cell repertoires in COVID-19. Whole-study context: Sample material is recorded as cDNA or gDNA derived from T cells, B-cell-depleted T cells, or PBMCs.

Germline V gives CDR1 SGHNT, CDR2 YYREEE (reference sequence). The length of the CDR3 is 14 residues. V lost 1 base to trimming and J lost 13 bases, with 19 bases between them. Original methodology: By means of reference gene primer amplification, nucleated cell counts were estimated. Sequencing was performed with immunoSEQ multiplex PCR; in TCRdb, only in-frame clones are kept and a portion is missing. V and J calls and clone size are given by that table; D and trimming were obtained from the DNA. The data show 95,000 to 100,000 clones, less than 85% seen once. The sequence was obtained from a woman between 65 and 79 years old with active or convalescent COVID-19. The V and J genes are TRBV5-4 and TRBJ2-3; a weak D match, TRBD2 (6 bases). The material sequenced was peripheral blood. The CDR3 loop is CASSLLAEPTNEYF. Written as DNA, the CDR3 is TGTGCCAGCAGCTTGTTAGCGGAGCCCACAAACGAGTATTTT.